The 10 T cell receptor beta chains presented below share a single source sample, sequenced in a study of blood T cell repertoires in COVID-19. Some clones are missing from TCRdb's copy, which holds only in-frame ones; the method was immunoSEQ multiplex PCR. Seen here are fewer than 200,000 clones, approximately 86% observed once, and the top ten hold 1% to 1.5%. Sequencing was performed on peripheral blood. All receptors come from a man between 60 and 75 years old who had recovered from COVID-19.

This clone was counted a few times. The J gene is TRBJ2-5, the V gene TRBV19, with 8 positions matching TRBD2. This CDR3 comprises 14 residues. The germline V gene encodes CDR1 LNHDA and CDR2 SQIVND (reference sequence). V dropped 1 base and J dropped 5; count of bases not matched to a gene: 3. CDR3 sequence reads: CASSIAGGGETQYF. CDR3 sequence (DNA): TGTGCCAGTAGTATAGCGGGGGGGGGCGAGACCCAGTACTTC.

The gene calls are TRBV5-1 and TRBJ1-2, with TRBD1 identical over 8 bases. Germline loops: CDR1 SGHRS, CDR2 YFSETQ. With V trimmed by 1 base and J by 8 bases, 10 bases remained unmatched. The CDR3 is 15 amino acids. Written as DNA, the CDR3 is TGCGCCAGCAGCTTGCTCCAGGGGGCTTCGGGAGGCTACACCTTC. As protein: CASSLLQGASGGYTF.

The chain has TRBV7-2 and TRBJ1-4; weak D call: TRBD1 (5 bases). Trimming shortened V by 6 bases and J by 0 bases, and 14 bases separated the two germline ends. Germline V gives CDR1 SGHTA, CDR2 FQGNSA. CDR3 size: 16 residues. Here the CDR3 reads CASRSQGGATNEKLFF. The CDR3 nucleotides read TGTGCCAGCAGGTCTCAGGGCGGTGCAACTAATGAAAAACTGTTTTTT.

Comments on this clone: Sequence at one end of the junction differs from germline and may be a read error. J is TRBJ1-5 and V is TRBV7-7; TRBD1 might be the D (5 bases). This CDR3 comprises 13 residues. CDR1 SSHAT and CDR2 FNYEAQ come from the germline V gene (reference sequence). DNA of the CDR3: TGTGCTAGCAGCTTAGACAGAAATCAGCCCCAGCATTTT. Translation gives CASSLDRNQPQHF.

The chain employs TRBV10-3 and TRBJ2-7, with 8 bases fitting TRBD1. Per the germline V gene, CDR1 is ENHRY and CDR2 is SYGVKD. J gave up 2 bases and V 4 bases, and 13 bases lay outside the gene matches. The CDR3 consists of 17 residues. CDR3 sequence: CAISASLGQGATYEQYF. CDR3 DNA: TGTGCCATCAGTGCTTCCCTTGGGCAGGGGGCGACCTACGAGCAGTACTTC.

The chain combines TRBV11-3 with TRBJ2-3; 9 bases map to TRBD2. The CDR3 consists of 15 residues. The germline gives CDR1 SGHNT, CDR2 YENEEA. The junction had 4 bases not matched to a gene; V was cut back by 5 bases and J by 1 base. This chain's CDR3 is CASSPLAGGTDTQYF. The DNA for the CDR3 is TGTGCCAGCAGCCCGTTAGCGGGGGGCACAGATACGCAGTATTTT.

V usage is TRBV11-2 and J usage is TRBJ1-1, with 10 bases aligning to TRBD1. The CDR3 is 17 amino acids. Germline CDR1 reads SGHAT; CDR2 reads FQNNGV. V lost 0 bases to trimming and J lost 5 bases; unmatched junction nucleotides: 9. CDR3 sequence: CASSLDRQGAPVTEAFF. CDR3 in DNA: TGTGCCAGCAGCTTAGATCGACAGGGGGCGCCGGTGACTGAAGCTTTCTTT.

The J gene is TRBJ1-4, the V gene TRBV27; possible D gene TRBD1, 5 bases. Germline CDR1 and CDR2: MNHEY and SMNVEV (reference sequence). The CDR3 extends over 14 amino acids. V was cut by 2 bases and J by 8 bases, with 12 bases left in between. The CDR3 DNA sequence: TGTGCCAGCAGTTTACTACAGGCAGGGGAAAAACTGTTTTTT. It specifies CASSLLQAGEKLFF.

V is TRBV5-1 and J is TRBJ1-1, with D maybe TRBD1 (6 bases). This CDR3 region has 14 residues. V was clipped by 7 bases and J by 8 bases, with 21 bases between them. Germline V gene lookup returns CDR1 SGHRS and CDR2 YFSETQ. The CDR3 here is CASRVTSGTQEAFF. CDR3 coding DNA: TGCGCCAGCCGCGTAACGTCCGGGACACAAGAAGCTTTCTTT.

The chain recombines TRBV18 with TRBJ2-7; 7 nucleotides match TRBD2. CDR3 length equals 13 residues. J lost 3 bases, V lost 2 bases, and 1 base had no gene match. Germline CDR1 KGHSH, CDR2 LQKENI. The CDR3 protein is CASSPGGGYEQYF. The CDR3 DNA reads TGTGCCAGCTCACCAGGGGGGGGCTACGAGCAGTACTTC.